Detailed here is one TCR beta chain. Patients with a history of autoimmune disease or on systemic immunosuppression were excluded. Method: immunoSEQ multiplex PCR; TCRdb's copy keeps in-frame clones and lacks some. Of roughly 76,000 clones listed, around 90% were seen once; the top ten hold approximately 2.5%. Germline V gives CDR1 MNHEY, CDR2 SVGAGI. This CDR3 contains 15 residues. V lost 0 bases, J lost 8 bases, and 5 bases stayed unmatched. This specimen belongs to a study of OX40 agonist ivuxolimab in advanced cancers. Study in general: An anti-OX40 (CD134) antibody with agonistic activity, ivuxolimab, was administered to patients.

The chain couples TRBV6-5 to TRBJ2-1; 9 nucleotides line up with TRBD2. The sequence was obtained from an adult with an advanced solid tumor such as melanoma, head and neck, liver or kidney cancer. This sample comprised CD4+ or CD8+ T cells sorted from blood, obtained in a trial of the OX40 agonist ivuxolimab. The DNA of the CDR3 is TGTGCCAGCAGTTACTCTAGCGGGAGTAGGGATGAGCAGTTCTTC. It is translated as CASSYSSGSRDEQFF.